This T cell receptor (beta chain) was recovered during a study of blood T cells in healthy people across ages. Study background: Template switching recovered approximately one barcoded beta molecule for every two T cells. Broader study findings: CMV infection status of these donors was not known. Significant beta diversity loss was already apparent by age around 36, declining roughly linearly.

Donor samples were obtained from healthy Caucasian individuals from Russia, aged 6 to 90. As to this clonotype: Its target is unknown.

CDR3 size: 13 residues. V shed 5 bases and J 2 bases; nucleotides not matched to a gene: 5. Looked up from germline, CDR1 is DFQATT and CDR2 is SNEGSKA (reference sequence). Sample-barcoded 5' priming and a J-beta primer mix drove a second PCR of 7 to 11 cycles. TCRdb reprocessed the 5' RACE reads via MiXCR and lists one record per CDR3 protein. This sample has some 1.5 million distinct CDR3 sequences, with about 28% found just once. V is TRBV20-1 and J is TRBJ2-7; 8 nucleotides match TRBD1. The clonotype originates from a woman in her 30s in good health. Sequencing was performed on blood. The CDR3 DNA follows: TGCAGTGCTTCGGGACAGGAGACCTACGAGCAGTACTTC. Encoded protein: CSASGQETYEQYF.